The 5 T cell receptor beta chains listed next were all sequenced from one sample in a study of blood T cell repertoires in COVID-19. The table came from immunoSEQ multiplex PCR; TCRdb's copy has only in-frame clones and leaves some out. Here the sample spans a few hundred thousand clones, around 89% being singletons. The sequencing input was peripheral blood. These receptors were obtained from a woman in her twenties or thirties with COVID-19, enrolled during active disease.

This clone appeared a few times. The chain recombines TRBV3-1 (or the pseudogene TRBV3-2) with TRBJ1-3; 11 bases are a match to TRBD1. The CDR3 has 15 residues. Per the germline V gene, CDR1 is LGHDT and CDR2 is YNNKEL (reference sequence). The V gene end was trimmed by 11 bases and the J gene end by 0 bases; junction bases not matched to a gene: 6. The chain's CDR3 is CASGDRGSSGNTIYF. The CDR3 DNA is TGTGCCTCGGGGGACAGGGGGAGCTCTGGAAACACCATATATTTT.

The rearrangement links TRBV4-3 to TRBJ2-7, with a weak D call TRBD1 (5 bases). This CDR3 region has 15 residues. V was clipped by 0 bases and J by 0 bases, with 9 bases between them. Germline V CDR1 and CDR2: LGHNA, YSLEER. This chain's CDR3 is CASSQEQGRSYEQYF. CDR3 nucleotides: TGCGCCAGCAGCCAAGAGCAGGGCCGCTCCTACGAGCAGTACTTC.

The chain couples TRBV5-8 to TRBJ2-7; perhaps TRBD1 as D (7 bases). The CDR3 has 13 residues. Deletions cut 1 base from V and 12 bases from J, with 17 bases between. Germline CDR1 SGHTS, CDR2 YDEGEE. The CDR3 region has the DNA TGTGCCAGCAGCTTGAGAGTCAGGGGGGTGCCGTACTTC. Translating it yields CASSLRVRGVPYF.

The V call is TRBV7-2, the J call TRBJ1-1; D perhaps matches TRBD1 (5 bases). CDR3 length: 17 residues. Trimming left V 0 bases short and J 5 bases short, with 19 bases between. Per germline, CDR1 SGHTA and CDR2 FQGNSA. The CDR3 coding sequence is TGTGCCAGCAGCTTAGCGCTATGGGCGGCGGGGGGGACTGAAGCTTTCTTT. Translation gives CASSLALWAAGGTEAFF.

The chain links TRBV9 to TRBJ1-3; 7 bases match TRBD1. The CDR3 sequence is 17 residues long. The junction had 9 bases not matched to a gene; V was cut back by 3 bases and J by 0 bases. Germline CDR1 reads SGDLS; CDR2 reads YYNGEE. CDR3 amino acids: CASSAGTAFISGNTIYF. For the CDR3, the DNA is TGTGCCAGCAGCGCTGGGACAGCCTTCATCTCTGGAAACACCATATATTTT.